Following are 21 T cell receptor beta chains from one sample sequenced in a study of identical twins. Each CDR3 protein is one row after TCRdb ran MiXCR on the 5' RACE reads. The sample has under 450,000 distinct CDR3 sequences; around a sixth are singletons. Sequenced material: naive T cells sorted from blood. Receptors originate from a man aged 45-65 years in good health.

This clonotype was detected ten times or more. The chain couples TRBV4-3 to TRBJ2-1, with 8 bases lining up with TRBD2. J was trimmed by 7 bases and V by 1 base; bases with no gene match: 9. Germline V gene sequence: CDR1 LGHNA, CDR2 YSLEER. The CDR3 is 16 residues long. This chain's CDR3 is CASSQVLSGTYNEQFF. As DNA, the CDR3 is TGCGCCAGCAGCCAAGTCCTTAGCGGGACTTATAATGAGCAGTTCTTC.

This clonotype has only a few counts. V gene TRBV7-8 combines with J gene TRBJ2-2; D is unclear. Germline V CDR1 and CDR2: SGHVS, FQNEAQ. Trimming cost V 8 bases and J 3 bases, with 13 bases left between them. The CDR3 is 14 amino acids. The chain's CDR3 is CASGDRADTGELFF. In DNA form, the CDR3 reads TGTGCCAGCGGGGATCGGGCTGACACCGGGGAGCTGTTTTTT.

In its sample, this clonotype was seen many times. The rearrangement uses TRBV5-1 and TRBJ1-6; the D gene is possibly TRBD1 (5 bases). This CDR3 contains 15 residues. CDR1 is SGHRS and CDR2 is YFSETQ in the germline V gene. Trimming left V 0 bases short and J 6 bases short, with 10 bases between. CDR3 sequence (DNA): TGCGCCAGCAGCTTGGTTGGGGGAGGTAATTCACCCCTCCACTTT. Translating it yields CASSLVGGGNSPLHF. The full variable domain, in which reference TRBV5-1 and TRBJ1-6 provide the parts outside the CDR3, is KAGVTQTPRYLIKTRGQQVTLSCSPISGHRSVSWYQQTPGQGLQFLFEYFSETQRNKGNFPGRFSGRQFSNSRSEMNVSTLELGDSALYLCASSLVGGGNSPLHFGNGTRLTVT.

This clonotype showed up just a few times. This rearrangement joins TRBV27 to TRBJ1-2, with D perhaps matching TRBD1 (5 bases). Per the germline V gene, CDR1 is MNHEY and CDR2 is SMNVEV (reference sequence). The CDR3 loop spans 14 amino acids. Trimming took 0 bases from V and 4 from J, leaving 9 bases between them. The CDR3 loop is CASSLSGRAYGYTF. In nucleotides, the CDR3 is TGTGCCAGCAGTTTATCGGGCAGGGCCTATGGCTACACCTTC.

Notes on this clonotype: The junction does not match germline at one end; this may be a read error. The chain recombines TRBV10-3 with TRBJ2-1; unclear D gene. Germline CDR1 reads ENHRY; CDR2 reads SYGVKD. This CDR3 contains 15 residues. In DNA form, the CDR3 reads TGTGCCATCAGTCCGAAGAGTGGCTCCTACAATGAGCAGTTATTC. It translates to CAISPKSGSYNEQLF.

This clonotype was seen many times. J is TRBJ2-3 and V is TRBV13; 9 positions agree with TRBD2. In germline, CDR1 is PRHDT, CDR2 FYEKMQ (reference sequence). CDR3 length: 16 residues. J gave up 3 bases and V 5 bases, and 9 bases lay outside the gene matches. CDR3 DNA: TGTGCCAGCAGCCCAGAGCGGGGGGAATGGACAGATACGCAGTATTTT. The encoded protein is CASSPERGEWTDTQYF.

The chain carries TRBV5-1 and TRBJ2-5, with a weak D call TRBD2 (5 bases). Germline-derived CDR1 and CDR2 are SGHRS and YFSETQ. Trimming removed 2 bases at V and 4 bases at J, with 15 bases between. The CDR3 covers 15 residues. Here the CDR3 DNA reads TGCGCCAGCAGCTTACTCCGGGGAACACGAGAGACCCAGTACTTC. This gives the protein CASSLLRGTRETQYF.

The chain couples TRBV20-1 to TRBJ2-1; TRBD1 aligns across 7 bases. This CDR3 is 14 amino acids long. The V gene end was trimmed by 2 bases and the J gene end by 1 base; junction bases not matched to a gene: 2. Per germline, CDR1 DFQATT and CDR2 SNEGSKA (reference sequence). This CDR3 reads CSARIRGSYNEQFF. The CDR3 DNA reads as TGCAGTGCTAGAATCAGGGGGTCCTACAATGAGCAGTTCTTC.

This clonotype was detected a few times. The chain uses TRBV15 and TRBJ1-2; 9 nucleotides align to TRBD1. Germline trimming cut 5 bases from V and 4 bases from J; bases unmatched to any gene: 8. Germline lookup yields CDR1 LNHNV and CDR2 YYDKDF (reference sequence). The CDR3 totals 15 residues. The CDR3 DNA is TGTGCCACCAGCCCTGGGGACAGGGCTGCCTATGGCTACACCTTC. This sequence encodes CATSPGDRAAYGYTF. Complete variable domain (other parts from reference TRBV15 and TRBJ1-2): DAMVIQNPRYQVTQFGKPVTLSCSQTLNHNVMYWYQQKSSQAPKLLFHYYDKDFNNEADTPDNFQSRRPNTSFCFLDIRSPGLGDTAMYLCATSPGDRAAYGYTFGSGTRLTVV.

Turning to this clonotype: A much bigger clone sits one base away, suggesting this may be a read error. The chain recombines TRBV14 with TRBJ2-1, with a possible D match to TRBD1 (5 bases). The CDR3 sequence is 13 residues long. V was cut by 3 bases and J by 10 bases, with 13 bases left in between. Germline V gene lookup returns CDR1 SGHDN and CDR2 FVKESK. The CDR3 DNA reads as TGTGCCAGCAGCCAGTGCCAGGGCGGAGAGCAGTTCTTC. Amino acid sequence: CASSQCQGGEQFF.

The sample holds many counts of this clonotype. The chain employs TRBV6-2 or TRBV6-3 and TRBJ2-1; tentatively, D is TRBD2 (5 bases). This CDR3 contains 14 residues. Trimming took 3 bases from V and 9 from J, leaving 15 bases between them. Germline V lookup: CDR1 MNHEY, CDR2 SVGEGT. CDR3: CASSYTGSAGEQFF. CDR3 coding DNA: TGTGCCAGCAGTTATACGGGGTCGGCAGGTGAGCAGTTCTTC.

In its sample, this clonotype was seen many times. The V gene is TRBV28, the J gene TRBJ2-7; 12 bases line up with TRBD2. The V gene end was trimmed by 6 bases and the J gene end by 3 bases; junction bases not matched to a gene: 6. Germline lookup yields CDR1 MDHEN and CDR2 SYDVKM. CDR3 size: 15 residues. The chain's CDR3 is CASSPGLAGFYEQYF. The DNA of the CDR3 is TGTGCCAGCAGCCCGGGACTAGCGGGTTTCTACGAGCAGTACTTC. Drawing the rest from reference TRBV28 and TRBJ2-7, the complete variable domain is DVKVTQSSRYLVKRTGEKVFLECVQDMDHENMFWYRQDPGLGLRLIYFSYDVKMKEKGDIPEGYSVSREKKERFSLILESASTNQTSMYLCASSPGLAGFYEQYFGPGTRLTVT.

This clonotype was counted at least ten times. The V gene is TRBV6-2 or TRBV6-3, the J gene TRBJ2-5; maybe TRBD1 (6 bases). This CDR3 comprises 12 residues. V lost 8 bases and J 5 bases, leaving 12 bases between the germline ends. CDR1 and CDR2 from the germline V gene are MNHEY and SVGEGT. The CDR3 here is CASSQGFETQYF. CDR3 nucleotides: TGTGCCAGCTCACAGGGATTCGAGACCCAGTACTTC.

This clonotype has a handful of counts. This sequence joins TRBV7-9 and TRBJ2-5; 7 bases align to TRBD1. The CDR3 loop spans 14 amino acids. The germline V gene has CDR1 SEHNR and CDR2 FQNEAQ (reference sequence). The ends lost 6 bases at V and 2 bases at J; junction bases unmatched: 6. CDR3 protein: CASRPDRYQETQYF. CDR3 in DNA: TGTGCCAGCAGGCCGGACAGGTATCAAGAGACCCAGTACTTC. The full variable domain, rest sourced from reference TRBV7-9 and TRBJ2-5, is DTGVSQNPRHKITKRGQNVTFRCDPISEHNRLYWYRQTLGQGPEFLTYFQNEAQLEKSRLLSDRFSAERPKGSFSTLEIQRTEQGDSAMYLCASRPDRYQETQYFGPGTRLLVL.

This clonotype showed up many times. This rearrangement joins TRBV6-2 or TRBV6-3 to TRBJ2-5; tentatively, D is TRBD2 (7 bases). The germline V and J ends were trimmed by 2 bases and 2 bases, with 15 bases remaining between them. The CDR3 is 16 amino acids. The germline V gene encodes CDR1 MNHEY and CDR2 SVGEGT. For the CDR3, the DNA is TGTGCCAGCAGTTACCTAGGGGGGGGAAGTCAAGAGACCCAGTACTTC. Encoded protein: CASSYLGGGSQETQYF.

This clonotype was counted at least ten times. The chain couples TRBV10-3 to TRBJ2-1; 7 nucleotides line up with TRBD1. V was clipped by 2 bases and J by 14 bases; unmatched bases: 3. The CDR3 totals 11 residues. The germline gives CDR1 ENHRY, CDR2 SYGVKD. The DNA of the CDR3 is TGTGCCATCAGTGAGGGGACAGTCGAGTTCTTC. This codes for CAISEGTVEFF.

This clonotype is a singleton in its sample. The CDR3, as DNA: TGTGCCAGCAGTCCAGGGGGTCTGAAGTCTGGAAACACCATATATTTT. The encoded protein is CASSPGGLKSGNTIYF. The chain uses TRBV27 and TRBJ1-3; 7 positions agree with TRBD1. The CDR3 loop spans 16 amino acids. Germline assignment: CDR1 MNHEY and CDR2 SMNVEV (reference sequence). The trim removed 5 bases at V and 1 base at J, leaving 8 bases unmatched.

A few counts support this clonotype. The chain uses TRBV5-5 and TRBJ2-1; 9 nucleotides line up with TRBD2. Germline CDR1 and CDR2: SGHKS and YYEKEE (reference sequence). Trimming cost V 3 bases and J 7 bases; bases outside gene matches: 11. The CDR3 length is 16 residues. The CDR3 nucleotides are TGTGCCAGCAGCTCCCCGGGACTAGCCTTTTCGAATGAGCAGTTCTTC. It translates to CASSSPGLAFSNEQFF.

This chain connects TRBV20-1 to TRBJ2-7; perhaps TRBD1 as D (5 bases). In germline, CDR1 is DFQATT, CDR2 SNEGSKA (reference sequence). V lost 0 bases and J lost 2, with 17 bases in between. The CDR3 length is 16 residues. This CDR3 is CSARDVGQGPPYEQYF. DNA for the CDR3: TGCAGTGCTAGAGATGTAGGTCAGGGTCCCCCCTACGAGCAGTACTTC.

The CDR3 reads CASKKGLAHYEQYF. The CDR3 DNA is TGTGCCAGCAAAAAGGGGCTAGCGCACTACGAGCAGTACTTC. The chain uses TRBV6-1 and TRBJ2-7; maybe TRBD2 (6 bases). There are 14 residues in the CDR3. Trimming stripped 7 bases from V and 3 bases from J, with 16 bases between. The germline gives CDR1 MNHNS, CDR2 SASEGT.

This clonotype was recorded at least ten times. V usage is TRBV10-3 and J usage is TRBJ2-6, with D perhaps matching TRBD1 (5 bases). The CDR3 loop spans 16 amino acids. The V gene's germline CDR1 is ENHRY and CDR2 SYGVKD. The V gene lost 3 bases and the J gene lost 0 bases, with 9 bases spanning the gap. The CDR3: CAISDPTDSGANVLTF. The CDR3, as DNA: TGTGCCATCAGTGACCCGACAGACTCTGGGGCCAACGTCCTGACTTTC.